One and the same sample provided the 22 T cell receptor beta chains below, sequenced in a study of blood T cell repertoires in COVID-19. Clones were sequenced by immunoSEQ multiplex PCR, and TCRdb holds only the in-frame ones, with some missing. The sample shows 150,000 or so clones, roughly 78% of them seen only once. The sample comprised peripheral blood. The receptors stem from a human donor with acute or convalescent COVID-19. The donor label of this sample is uncertain.

This chain links TRBV2 with TRBJ1-1; D not resolved. Trimming stripped 6 bases from V and 1 base from J, with 9 bases between. Germline loops: CDR1 SNHLY, CDR2 FYNNEI. The CDR3 contains 13 residues. The CDR3 coding sequence is TGTGCCAGCAGGATGACAACGAACACTGAAGCTTTCTTT. As protein: CASRMTTNTEAFF.

About this clone: Other DNA sequences in this specimen translate into the identical CDR3. The chain combines TRBV4-1 with TRBJ1-5, with D perhaps matching TRBD1 (6 bases). This CDR3 region has 14 residues. Germline V gene sequence: CDR1 MGHRA, CDR2 YSYEKL. Between the trimmed V and J ends, which lost 3 bases and 5 bases, there was a span of 11 bases. The CDR3 reads CASSQDSRDQPQHF. DNA of the CDR3: TGCGCCAGCAGCCAGGACAGCCGAGATCAGCCCCAGCATTTT.

The chain couples TRBV5-1 to TRBJ2-5, with D tentatively TRBD2 (5 bases). The ends were cut back, 0 bases at V and 2 bases at J, with 11 bases in the middle. CDR3 length equals 15 residues. Germline assignment: CDR1 SGHRS and CDR2 YFSETQ. CDR3 residues: CASSLVPSGQETQYF. The CDR3 nucleotides read TGCGCCAGCAGCTTGGTTCCGAGCGGACAAGAGACCCAGTACTTC.

The chain is built from TRBV7-2 and TRBJ1-1, with D unresolved. V was pared by 5 bases and J by 4 bases, with 11 bases between. The CDR3 has 13 amino acids. CDR1 is SGHTA and CDR2 is FQGNSA in the germline V gene. In nucleotides, the CDR3 is TGTGCCAGCAGCCAAAGAGGGTCCACTGAAGCTTTCTTT. This codes for CASSQRGSTEAFF.

The J gene is TRBJ2-7, the V gene TRBV7-2, with TRBD2 as a possible D gene (6 bases). Trimming took 5 bases from V and 3 from J, leaving 14 bases between them. Germline lookup yields CDR1 SGHTA and CDR2 FQGNSA. The CDR3 is 14 residues long. The CDR3 DNA sequence: TGTGCCAGCAGCCCCCAAGGAGGGGACTACGAGCAGTACTTC. This translates into CASSPQGGDYEQYF.

This clone showed up just a few times. This rearrangement joins TRBV5-1 to TRBJ1-3, with a weak D call TRBD1 (5 bases). Germline V gene sequence: CDR1 SGHRS, CDR2 YFSETQ. V shed 7 bases and J shed 2 bases, with 19 bases lying between them. The CDR3 extends over 16 amino acids. The CDR3 DNA follows: TGCGCCAGCGCATCCGGGGGAACTACACCTGGAAACACCATATATTTT. Translating gives CASASGGTTPGNTIYF.

This clone occurred a few times. This sequence joins TRBV19 and TRBJ1-1; TRBD1 matches 9 bases. The CDR3 spans 14 residues. Germline V CDR1 and CDR2: LNHDA, SQIVND (reference sequence). J was trimmed by 1 base and V by 6 bases; bases with no gene match: 3. Here the CDR3 reads CASRRQGGNTEAFF. The CDR3 nucleotides are TGTGCCAGTAGGCGACAGGGGGGGAACACTGAAGCTTTCTTT.

V is TRBV27 and J is TRBJ1-3; D gene uncertain. Germline values: CDR1 MNHEY, CDR2 SMNVEV (reference sequence). V gave up 5 bases and J gave up 0 bases, with 11 bases separating them. The length of the CDR3 is 15 residues. The CDR3 region is CASSMEGVSGNTIYF. The CDR3 nucleotides read TGTGCCAGCAGTATGGAAGGAGTCTCTGGAAACACCATATATTTT.

V is TRBV7-2 and J is TRBJ2-1; possible D gene TRBD2, 6 bases. This CDR3 is built from 13 residues. Germline values: CDR1 SGHTA, CDR2 FQGNSA. V was clipped by 2 bases and J by 10 bases, with 12 bases between them. The CDR3 DNA follows: TGTGCCAGCAGCTTAAGGGACTCCCGGGAGCAGTTCTTC. Translation gives CASSLRDSREQFF.

The rearrangement uses TRBV10-3 and TRBJ2-5; 10 bases agree with TRBD1. The CDR3 has 15 residues. Germline CDR1 and CDR2: ENHRY and SYGVKD. Trimming at V came to 5 bases and at J to 4 bases, leaving 7 bases not matched to a gene. The CDR3 is CAISLGQGVGETQYF. In DNA, the CDR3 is TGTGCCATCAGTCTTGGACAGGGGGTAGGAGAGACCCAGTACTTC.

V gene TRBV29-1 combines with J gene TRBJ1-1, with 7 bases fitting TRBD1. This CDR3 has 13 amino acids. CDR1 and CDR2 (germline): SQVTM, ANQGSEA. The V segment lost 5 bases and the J segment 7 bases; nucleotides outside the gene matches: 10. CDR3 sequence reads: CSVSGGRDSEAFF. The DNA for the CDR3 is TGCAGCGTTAGCGGGGGGAGGGACAGTGAAGCTTTCTTT.

This clone was picked up one time. The V and J genes are TRBV5-1 and TRBJ1-6, with D unresolved. Trimming took off 3 bases at V and 3 bases at J, with 10 bases between the two ends. Germline assignment: CDR1 SGHRS and CDR2 YFSETQ. The CDR3 length is 15 residues. In nucleotides, the CDR3 is TGCGCCAGCAGCTCCGCTATCAACTATAATTCACCCCTCCACTTT. Translation gives CASSSAINYNSPLHF.

This clone was counted only a few times. The chain combines TRBV18 with TRBJ2-7; 8 nucleotides align to TRBD1. The V segment lost 2 bases and the J segment 7 bases; nucleotides outside the gene matches: 4. Germline V gene data show CDR1 as KGHSH and CDR2 as LQKENI. This CDR3 comprises 13 residues. CDR3 in DNA: TGTGCCAGCTCACCATGGACAGGGAGGGAGCAGTACTTC. This translates into CASSPWTGREQYF.

This clone was detected a few times. This sequence joins TRBV7-2 and TRBJ2-7, with 8 bases identical to TRBD1. J was trimmed by 2 bases and V by 6 bases; bases with no gene match: 6. The CDR3 runs 14 residues. Germline-derived CDR1 and CDR2 are SGHTA and FQGNSA. Here the CDR3 DNA reads TGTGCCAGCAGTCAGGGACAGGAGCCCTACGAGCAGTACTTC. Encoded protein: CASSQGQEPYEQYF.

V and J are TRBV6-5 and TRBJ2-7; no clear D. Trimming removed 0 bases at V and 4 bases at J, with 10 bases between. The CDR3 is 14 amino acids. Germline-derived CDR1 and CDR2 are MNHEY and SVGAGI. The CDR3 protein is CASSYSPGFYEQYF. CDR3 DNA: TGTGCCAGCAGTTACTCTCCAGGATTTTACGAGCAGTACTTC.

Written as DNA, the CDR3 is TGTGCCATCAGTGAGTCATCACGGGACACCGGGGAGCTGTTTTTT. The encoded protein is CAISESSRDTGELFF. The V gene is TRBV10-3, the J gene TRBJ2-2, with D unclear. This CDR3 comprises 15 residues. Deletions cut 0 bases from V and 3 bases from J, with 8 bases between. Germline CDR1 and CDR2: ENHRY and SYGVKD.

The CDR3 loop is CASRFQSHEKLFF. DNA for the CDR3: TGTGCCAGTAGATTCCAGTCCCATGAAAAACTGTTTTTT. This rearrangement joins TRBV19 to TRBJ1-4, with D hard to call. This CDR3 contains 13 residues. Germline-derived CDR1 and CDR2 are LNHDA and SQIVND (reference sequence). V lost 6 bases and J 6 bases, leaving 11 bases between the germline ends.

V and J are TRBV11-2 and TRBJ1-4; 9 bases map to TRBD1. This CDR3 region has 12 residues. Germline assignment: CDR1 SGHAT and CDR2 FQNNGV. With 5 bases clipped from V and 10 bases from J, the junction kept 2 bases outside the gene matches. The CDR3: CASSLGQGKLFF. CDR3 DNA: TGTGCCAGCAGCCTGGGACAGGGAAAACTGTTTTTT.

The chain carries TRBV5-1 and TRBJ1-6; D might be TRBD1 (6 bases). Trimming took 0 bases from V and 7 from J, leaving 17 bases between them. This CDR3 contains 17 residues. The V gene's germline CDR1 is SGHRS and CDR2 YFSETQ. The CDR3 DNA sequence: TGCGCCAGCAGCTTGGAACCCTCTACAGGGTTGAATTCACCCCTCCACTTT. Its protein is CASSLEPSTGLNSPLHF.

The CDR3 DNA sequence: TGTGCCAGCAGTTACAAGGGGGTCACTGAAGCTTTCTTT. It specifies CASSYKGVTEAFF. The chain has TRBV6-5 and TRBJ1-1, with TRBD1 as a possible D gene (6 bases). The germline gives CDR1 MNHEY, CDR2 SVGAGI. V lost 2 bases and J lost 4, with 8 bases in between. The CDR3 totals 13 residues.

The gene calls are TRBV14 and TRBJ2-1; 12 positions agree with TRBD2. The J segment lost 8 bases and the V segment lost 2 bases, leaving 4 bases of the junction unmatched. Germline V lookup: CDR1 SGHDN, CDR2 FVKESK. The CDR3 is 15 residues long. CDR3 loop: CASSQLAGGLYEQFF. The CDR3 nucleotides are TGTGCCAGCAGCCAACTAGCGGGGGGGCTCTATGAGCAGTTCTTC.

The chain carries TRBV2 and TRBJ2-2, with a tentative D call TRBD2 (5 bases). V lost 8 bases to trimming and J lost 5 bases, with 15 bases between them. Germline V CDR1 and CDR2: SNHLY, FYNNEI. This CDR3 is 14 amino acids long. In nucleotides, the CDR3 is TGTGCCAGCGGGAGACAATTGCAAACCGGGGAGCTGTTTTTT. Protein: CASGRQLQTGELFF.